The clone carrying this T cell receptor (beta chain) has just a few counts. Its antigen is not identified. Through a sample-barcoded 5' primer and a J-beta primer mix, a second PCR was run for 7 to 11 cycles. TCRdb re-analysed the 5' RACE reads in MiXCR, keeping a single row per CDR3 protein. The sample lists 920,000 or so distinct CDR3 sequences, around 45% occurring once. The sample belongs to a study of blood T cells in healthy people across ages. Whole-study findings and limits: TCR beta diversity was tightly associated with the proportion of naive T cells.

Sequencing was performed on blood. This clonotype was obtained from a woman aged 60-70 years in good health.

The CDR3, as DNA: TGCGCCAGCAGCCACCCCGGCGGGACGGACACAGATACGCAGTATTTT. It encodes CASSHPGGTDTDTQYF. The V and J genes are TRBV4-1 and TRBJ2-3; D is perhaps TRBD2 (6 bases). Germline CDR1 and CDR2: MGHRA and YSYEKL. V was clipped by 3 bases and J by 2 bases, with 15 bases between them. The CDR3 totals 16 residues.